The 5 T cell receptor beta chains listed next were all sequenced from one sample in a study of post-analysis software for immune sequencing data. General study points: Controls showed lower frequencies than patients for roughly five TRBV segments, and TRBV5-6, TRBV5-1 and TRBV20-1 were among these.

Unique molecular identifiers had been added to the TCR beta cDNA libraries. TCRdb used MiXCR to reprocess the PCR reads, holding one entry per CDR3 protein. The sample lists about 460,000 distinct CDR3 sequences, approximately 46% seen once, with about 12% in the top ten. Antigens of these TCRs are unknown. Input material: blood. The receptors were sampled from a girl aged 10-17 years with multiple sclerosis.

The CDR3 region is CASSTGGLDEQYF. Here the CDR3 DNA reads TGTGCCAGCTCAACAGGGGGCCTAGACGAGCAGTACTTC. V is TRBV18 and J is TRBJ2-5; 9 nucleotides agree with TRBD1. Near its end, the DNA agrees better with TRBJ2-7, so the J call may be wrong. The germline V gene has CDR1 KGHSH and CDR2 LQKENI. The CDR3 spans 13 residues.

The V and J genes are TRBV7-6 and TRBJ2-7, with no clear D. The germline V and J ends were trimmed by 1 base and 2 bases, with 9 bases remaining between them. The CDR3 sequence is 14 residues long. Germline CDR1 reads SGHVS; CDR2 reads FNYEAQ. CDR3 DNA: TGTGCCAGCAGCTTAGGGAGCCCAGCCTACGAGCAGTACTTC. As protein: CASSLGSPAYEQYF.

The chain combines TRBV5-1 with TRBJ2-4; 12 bases are shared with TRBD1. J was trimmed by 7 bases and V by 0 bases; bases with no gene match: 2. In germline, CDR1 is SGHRS, CDR2 YFSETQ. The CDR3 extends over 15 amino acids. The CDR3 nucleotides read TGCGCCAGCAGCTTGGACGGGACAGGGGGCAACATTCAGTACTTC. The encoded protein is CASSLDGTGGNIQYF.

V and J are TRBV2 and TRBJ2-4; D ambiguous. The J call may be in error: the DNA end matches TRBJ2-7 better. This CDR3 has 11 residues. Germline V gives CDR1 SNHLY, CDR2 FYNNEI. CDR3 bases: TGTGCCAGTAGACTGTTTTACGAGCAGTACTTC. Residues: CASRLFYEQYF.

This clonotype has just a few counts. The chain uses TRBV7-8 and TRBJ1-4; 8 bases line up with TRBD1. The CDR3 totals 18 residues. Trimming took 7 bases from V and 8 from J; bases not matched to a gene: 21. Germline lookup yields CDR1 SGHVS and CDR2 FQNEAQ. CDR3 DNA: TGTGCCAGCACCCTGGGCTGGGGACAGGAGCCATTTAAAGAAAAACTGTTTTTT. Translating it yields CASTLGWGQEPFKEKLFF.